A single sample gave rise to the 24 T cell receptor beta chains below, sequenced in a study of blood T cell repertoires in COVID-19. Repertoires were generated with immunoSEQ multiplex PCR, while TCRdb's copy carries only in-frame clones and drops some. This table holds roughly 80,000 clones, less than 90% found once. Material for sequencing was peripheral blood. Receptors originate from a man between 60 and 75 years old with active or convalescent COVID-19.

There are a few counts of this clone. The rearrangement uses TRBV7-8 and TRBJ1-1, with 9 positions matching TRBD1. Losses at the gene ends were 5 bases for V and 0 bases for J; bases not matched to a gene: 4. The CDR3 contains 15 residues. The germline V gene has CDR1 SGHVS and CDR2 FQNEAQ. DNA for the CDR3: TGTGCCAGCAGCAAGGGACAGGGTTTGAACACTGAAGCTTTCTTT. It translates to CASSKGQGLNTEAFF.

In its sample, this clone was seen a few times. The chain carries TRBV5-1 and TRBJ2-3; TRBD2 matches 7 bases. Losses at the gene ends were 0 bases for V and 2 bases for J; bases not matched to a gene: 3. CDR3 length: 15 amino acids. In germline, CDR1 is SGHRS, CDR2 YFSETQ. Here the CDR3 DNA reads TGCGCCAGCAGCTTGGTTGGGGGGGACACAGATACGCAGTATTTT. Amino acid sequence: CASSLVGGDTDTQYF.

The chain carries TRBV5-1 and TRBJ2-3, with 12 bases matching TRBD2. After removal of 0 bases from V and 4 bases from J, the junction contained 12 bases not matched to a gene. From germline, CDR1 is SGHRS and CDR2 YFSETQ. The CDR3 sequence is 19 residues long. CDR3 nucleotides: TGCGCCAGCAGCTTGGTGACTAGCGGGGGAGGAGAACCCCCAGATACGCAGTATTTT. It codes for CASSLVTSGGGEPPDTQYF.

In DNA, the CDR3 is TGTGCCAGCAGCCAGGAGGGAGCAGATACGCAGTATTTT. Protein product: CASSQEGADTQYF. The chain uses TRBV3-1 (or the pseudogene TRBV3-2) and TRBJ2-3; TRBD2 might be the D (6 bases). CDR3 length equals 13 residues. Between the trimmed V and J ends, which lost 3 bases and 4 bases, there was a span of 8 bases. Germline assignment: CDR1 LGHDT and CDR2 YNNKEL (reference sequence).

This rearrangement joins TRBV9 to TRBJ1-1; D is uncertain. CDR3 length: 15 amino acids. V dropped 4 bases and J dropped 1 base, with 14 bases sitting between them. The V gene's germline CDR1 is SGDLS and CDR2 YYNGEE. CDR3 DNA sequence: TGTGCCAGCAGCCCTAATACCGCAGGGAACACTGAAGCTTTCTTT. It yields the protein CASSPNTAGNTEAFF.

On this clone itself: Other nucleotide sequences in the sample specify the same CDR3. V is TRBV5-1 and J is TRBJ1-4; TRBD1 agrees at 11 bases. The CDR3 spans 15 residues. After removal of 0 bases from V and 7 bases from J, the junction contained 2 bases not matched to a gene. Germline values: CDR1 SGHRS, CDR2 YFSETQ. The CDR3 reads CASSLAGTGGEKLFF. In nucleotides, the CDR3 is TGCGCCAGCAGCTTGGCCGGGACAGGGGGTGAAAAACTGTTTTTT.

The chain joins TRBV5-1 to TRBJ2-4; TRBD1 matches at 7 bases. This CDR3 comprises 15 residues. Germline V lookup: CDR1 SGHRS, CDR2 YFSETQ. V dropped 4 bases and J dropped 1; count of bases not matched to a gene: 5. Written as DNA, the CDR3 is TGCGCCAGCAGCCCCTCGGGACAGGCCAAAAACATTCAGTACTTC. It is translated as CASSPSGQAKNIQYF.

DNA for the CDR3: TGCGCCAGCAGTTCCCGAGAGGACAGAGGAGAGACCCAGTACTTC. Amino acid sequence: CASSSREDRGETQYF. The V gene is TRBV5-1, the J gene TRBJ2-5; D is possibly TRBD1 (6 bases). Trimming shortened V by 5 bases and J by 4 bases, and 18 bases separated the two germline ends. This CDR3 is built from 15 residues. Germline values: CDR1 SGHRS, CDR2 YFSETQ.

The genes are TRBV5-1 and TRBJ1-5; the match to TRBD1 covers 7 bases. The germline CDR1 and CDR2 sequences are SGHRS and YFSETQ. Trimming took 4 bases from V and 3 from J; bases not matched to a gene: 7. There are 15 residues in the CDR3. The CDR3 region has the DNA TGCGCCAGCAGCCCAGTGGGACAGAACAATCAGCCCCAGCATTTT. This translates into CASSPVGQNNQPQHF. Complete variable domain (other parts from reference TRBV5-1 and TRBJ1-5): KAGVTQTPRYLIKTRGQQVTLSCSPISGHRSVSWYQQTPGQGLQFLFEYFSETQRNKGNFPGRFSGRQFSNSRSEMNVSTLELGDSALYLCASSPVGQNNQPQHFGDGTRLSIL.

Here the CDR3 reads CASRLGQANTEAFF. The DNA of the CDR3 is TGTGCCAGCAGATTGGGACAGGCGAACACTGAAGCTTTCTTT. V gene TRBV28 combines with J gene TRBJ1-1; the match to TRBD1 covers 8 bases. Germline V gene sequence: CDR1 MDHEN, CDR2 SYDVKM. V shed 6 bases, J shed 1 base, and the junction held 4 bases outside the gene matches. The CDR3 extends over 14 amino acids.

The J gene is TRBJ1-1, the V gene TRBV2; no definite D call. This CDR3 spans 11 amino acids. Germline-derived CDR1 and CDR2 are SNHLY and FYNNEI. The germline V and J ends were trimmed by 4 bases and 2 bases, with 2 bases remaining between them. The chain's CDR3 is CASSANTEAFF. The CDR3 DNA is TGTGCCAGCAGTGCAAACACTGAAGCTTTCTTT.

The rearrangement joins TRBV27 to TRBJ1-1; 7 nucleotides align to TRBD1. The V gene's germline CDR1 is MNHEY and CDR2 SMNVEV (reference sequence). With V trimmed by 2 bases and J by 11 bases, 8 bases remained unmatched. There are 13 residues in the CDR3. CDR3 bases: TGTGCCAGCAGTTTAGTGCAGGGGGAGAAGGCTTTCTTT. Protein product: CASSLVQGEKAFF.

The V and J genes are TRBV18 and TRBJ1-2; TRBD1 matches 8 bases. CDR3 length equals 13 residues. Germline V gene data show CDR1 as KGHSH and CDR2 as LQKENI. Trimming at V came to 3 bases and at J to 6 bases, leaving 3 bases not matched to a gene. The CDR3 is CASSPTGVDGYTF. The CDR3 DNA follows: TGTGCCAGCTCACCGACAGGGGTCGATGGCTACACCTTC.

The chain links TRBV6-4 to TRBJ2-3, with D perhaps matching TRBD2 (6 bases). The germline gives CDR1 MRHNA, CDR2 SNTAGT. The V end lost 5 bases, the J end lost 0 bases, and 12 bases lay between the germline ends. The CDR3 consists of 15 residues. The CDR3 here is CASSRGGESTDTQYF. In nucleotides, the CDR3 is TGTGCCAGCAGTCGAGGCGGGGAGAGCACAGATACGCAGTATTTT.

The J gene is TRBJ1-3, the V gene TRBV18; 9 positions agree with TRBD1. Germline loops: CDR1 KGHSH, CDR2 LQKENI. The CDR3 contains 16 residues. V shed 0 bases and J 3 bases; nucleotides not matched to a gene: 3. The CDR3 nucleotides are TGTGCCAGCTCACCACCCCGACAGGGGGTTGGAAACACCATATATTTT. Its protein product is CASSPPRQGVGNTIYF.

The table lists this clone with a few counts. CDR3 in DNA: TGTGCCAGCAGCTCCCCTCGGAGGGCTTATGGCTACACCTTC. This encodes CASSSPRRAYGYTF. This rearrangement joins TRBV11-2 to TRBJ1-2; no clear D. Trimming shortened V by 4 bases and J by 5 bases, and 14 bases separated the two germline ends. This CDR3 has 14 residues. Germline V gene data show CDR1 as SGHAT and CDR2 as FQNNGV. Looking up the rest from reference TRBV11-2 and TRBJ1-2 gives the full variable domain: EAGVAQSPRYKIIEKRQSVAFWCNPISGHATLYWYQQILGQGPKLLIQFQNNGVVDDSQLPKDRFSAERLKGVDSTLKIQPAKLEDSAVYLCASSSPRRAYGYTFGSGTRLTVV.

V gene TRBV5-1 combines with J gene TRBJ1-5; TRBD1 might be the D (5 bases). V lost 0 bases to trimming and J lost 0 bases, with 13 bases between them. The CDR3 sequence is 17 residues long. The germline V gene encodes CDR1 SGHRS and CDR2 YFSETQ. CDR3 nucleotides: TGCGCCAGCAGCTTGGAAGACAGCCATTATAGCAATCAGCCCCAGCATTTT. Its translation: CASSLEDSHYSNQPQHF.

Concerning this clone: Other DNA sequences of this sample code for an identical CDR3. The rearrangement joins TRBV9 to TRBJ1-1; a possible D gene is TRBD1 (6 bases). CDR1 is SGDLS and CDR2 is YYNGEE in the germline V gene. This CDR3 has 13 residues. Trimming cost V 0 bases and J 8 bases, with 11 bases left between them. The CDR3 loop is CASSVEAGAEAFF. The CDR3 DNA follows: TGTGCCAGCAGCGTAGAGGCAGGGGCCGAAGCTTTCTTT.

This clone was seen once. The V call is TRBV7-3, the J call TRBJ2-3; D remains ambiguous. From germline, CDR1 is SGHTA and CDR2 FQGTGA. V was pared by 2 bases and J by 2 bases, with 11 bases between. The CDR3 totals 15 residues. DNA of the CDR3: TGTGCCAGCAGCTTAGGTGGCAGTTTCACAGATACGCAGTATTTT. Its translation is CASSLGGSFTDTQYF.

V gene TRBV29-1 combines with J gene TRBJ1-1; D might be TRBD1 (5 bases). Trimming took 6 bases from V and 10 from J, leaving 18 bases between them. Germline V gene sequence: CDR1 SQVTM, CDR2 ANQGSEA. This CDR3 is built from 12 residues. The CDR3 sequence: CSVLGTGGGAFF. DNA for the CDR3: TGCAGCGTCTTGGGGACCGGGGGTGGAGCTTTCTTT.

To note about this clone: Additional DNA sequences in this sample encode the identical CDR3. The chain combines TRBV19 with TRBJ1-1; TRBD1 might be the D (6 bases). Germline assignment: CDR1 LNHDA and CDR2 SQIVND (reference sequence). This CDR3 comprises 14 residues. The ends were cut back, 1 base at V and 2 bases at J, with 8 bases in the middle. CDR3 region: CASSIVTGNTEAFF. The CDR3 DNA follows: TGTGCCAGTAGTATAGTGACAGGAAACACTGAAGCTTTCTTT.

V usage is TRBV7-9 and J usage is TRBJ1-5, with TRBD1 identical over 9 bases. CDR1 and CDR2 (germline): SEHNR, FQNEAQ (reference sequence). Germline trimming cut 5 bases from V and 4 bases from J; bases unmatched to any gene: 3. There are 14 residues in the CDR3. The CDR3: CASSGQGPNQPQHF. The CDR3 nucleotides read TGTGCCAGCAGCGGACAGGGGCCGAATCAGCCCCAGCATTTT.

V is TRBV29-1 and J is TRBJ1-1, with 9 bases that match TRBD1. The J segment lost 4 bases and the V segment lost 7 bases, leaving 7 bases of the junction unmatched. The germline gives CDR1 SQVTM, CDR2 ANQGSEA. The length of the CDR3 is 13 residues. Here the CDR3 DNA reads TGCAGCGCCCACAGGGGGCGATTCACTGAAGCTTTCTTT. It is translated as CSAHRGRFTEAFF.

The chain combines TRBV2 with TRBJ2-3; 7 bases are shared with TRBD1. J gave up 0 bases and V 6 bases, and 3 bases lay outside the gene matches. Germline CDR1 SNHLY, CDR2 FYNNEI. This CDR3 region has 14 residues. This CDR3 reads CASRMGQSTDTQYF. CDR3 DNA: TGTGCCAGCAGGATGGGACAGAGCACAGATACGCAGTATTTT. Variable domain in full (rest from reference TRBV2 and TRBJ2-3): EPEVTQTPSHQVTQMGQEVILRCVPISNHLYFYWYRQILGQKVEFLVSFYNNEISEKSEIFDDQFSVERPDGSNFTLKIRSTKLEDSAMYFCASRMGQSTDTQYFGPGTRLTVL.